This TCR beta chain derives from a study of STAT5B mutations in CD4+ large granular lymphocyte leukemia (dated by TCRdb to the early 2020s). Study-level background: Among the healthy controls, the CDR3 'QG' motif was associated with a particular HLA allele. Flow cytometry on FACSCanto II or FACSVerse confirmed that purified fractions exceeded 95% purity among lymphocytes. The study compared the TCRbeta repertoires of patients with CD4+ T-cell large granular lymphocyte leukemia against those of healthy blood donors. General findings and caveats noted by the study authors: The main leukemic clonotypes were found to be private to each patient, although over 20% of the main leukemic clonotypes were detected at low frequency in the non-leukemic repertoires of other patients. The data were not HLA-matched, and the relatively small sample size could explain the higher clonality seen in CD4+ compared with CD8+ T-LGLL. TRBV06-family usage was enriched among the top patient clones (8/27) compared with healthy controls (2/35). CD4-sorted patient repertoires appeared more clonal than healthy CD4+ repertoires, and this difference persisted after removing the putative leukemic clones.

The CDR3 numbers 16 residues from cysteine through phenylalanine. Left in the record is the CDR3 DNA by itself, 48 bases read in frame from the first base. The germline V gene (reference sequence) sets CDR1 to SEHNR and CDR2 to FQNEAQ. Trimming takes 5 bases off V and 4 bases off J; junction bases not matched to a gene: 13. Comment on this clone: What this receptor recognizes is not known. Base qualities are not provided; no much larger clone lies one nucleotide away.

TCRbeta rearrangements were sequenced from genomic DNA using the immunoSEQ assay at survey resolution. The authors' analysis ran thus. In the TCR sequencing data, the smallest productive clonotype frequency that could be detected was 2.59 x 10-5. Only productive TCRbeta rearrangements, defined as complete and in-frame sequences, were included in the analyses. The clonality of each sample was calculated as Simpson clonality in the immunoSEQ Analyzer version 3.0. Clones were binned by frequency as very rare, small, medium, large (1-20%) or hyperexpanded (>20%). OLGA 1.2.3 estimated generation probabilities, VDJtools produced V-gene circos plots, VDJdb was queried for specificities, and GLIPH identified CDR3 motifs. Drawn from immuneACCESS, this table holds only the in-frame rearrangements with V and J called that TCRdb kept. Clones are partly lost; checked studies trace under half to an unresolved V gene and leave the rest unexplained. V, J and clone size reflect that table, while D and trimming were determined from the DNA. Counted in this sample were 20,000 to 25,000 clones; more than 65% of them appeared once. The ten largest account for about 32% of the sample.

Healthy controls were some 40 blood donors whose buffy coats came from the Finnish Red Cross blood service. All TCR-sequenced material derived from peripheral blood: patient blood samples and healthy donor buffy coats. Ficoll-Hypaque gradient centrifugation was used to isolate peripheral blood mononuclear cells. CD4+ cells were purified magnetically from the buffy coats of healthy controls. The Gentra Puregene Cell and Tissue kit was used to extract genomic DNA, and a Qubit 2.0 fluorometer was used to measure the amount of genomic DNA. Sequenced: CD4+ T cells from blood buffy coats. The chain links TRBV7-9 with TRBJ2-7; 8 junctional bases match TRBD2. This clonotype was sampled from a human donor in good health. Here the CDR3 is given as CASSPGGGLVVYEQYF. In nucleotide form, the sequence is TGTGCCAGCAGCCCGGGCGGGGGACTAGTTGTGTACGAGCAGTACTTC.